The next 21 T cell receptor beta chains were all read from a single sample in a study of brain T cells in children with intractable seizures. TCRdb keeps only in-frame clones here, not all; method: immunoSEQ multiplex PCR. Of about 76,000 clones detected, 85% to 95% appear once; the ten largest clones hold roughly 1.5%. The sample consisted of peripheral blood, taken at surgery. The origin of the receptors is a boy in the first two years of life with tuberous sclerosis and intractable seizures.

The chain is built from TRBV6-1 and TRBJ2-7; D remains unclear. This CDR3 comprises 15 residues. Between the trimmed V and J ends, which lost 3 bases and 3 bases, there was a span of 15 bases. Germline CDR1 reads MNHNS; CDR2 reads SASEGT. The CDR3 protein is CASSEDPGQFYEQYF. CDR3 DNA: TGTGCCAGCAGTGAGGATCCAGGCCAGTTCTACGAGCAGTACTTC.

This chain joins TRBV19 and TRBJ2-7; 10 nucleotides align to TRBD2. Trimming took 5 bases from V and 0 from J; bases not matched to a gene: 4. Germline CDR1 is LNHDA and CDR2 is SQIVND (reference sequence). The CDR3 spans 15 residues. CDR3 amino acids: CASSGRTSGSYEQYF. DNA of the CDR3: TGTGCCAGTAGTGGCCGGACTAGCGGCTCCTACGAGCAGTACTTC.

V is TRBV30 and J is TRBJ1-3; no reliable D call. This CDR3 has 13 amino acids. The germline V gene has CDR1 GTSNPN and CDR2 SVGIG (reference sequence). V gave up 5 bases and J gave up 4 bases, with 12 bases separating them. CDR3 in amino acids: CAWAVGQGNTIYF. CDR3 coding DNA: TGTGCCTGGGCTGTCGGGCAAGGAAACACCATATATTTT.

The table lists this clone with a count of one. The chain joins TRBV6-1 to TRBJ2-5; D possibly corresponds to TRBD2 (7 bases). The CDR3 runs 15 residues. V lost 2 bases to trimming and J lost 5 bases, with 15 bases between them. Germline V gene lookup returns CDR1 MNHNS and CDR2 SASEGT. CDR3 DNA: TGTGCCAGCAGTGAATTAGGGGGGGCGTTGGAGACCCAGTACTTC. It encodes CASSELGGALETQYF.

The chain combines TRBV28 with TRBJ1-1, with D hard to call. The CDR3 has 14 residues. Germline V gives CDR1 MDHEN, CDR2 SYDVKM. Trimming stripped 5 bases from V and 2 bases from J, with 12 bases between. CDR3 region: CASSRPALNTEAFF. The CDR3 DNA reads as TGTGCCAGCAGTCGCCCAGCTCTAAACACTGAAGCTTTCTTT.

The chain joins TRBV3-1 (or the pseudogene TRBV3-2) to TRBJ2-7, with TRBD2 matching over 7 bases. The germline gives CDR1 LGHDT, CDR2 YNNKEL (reference sequence). This CDR3 is 14 amino acids long. Unmatched junction bases numbered 5, after V lost 3 bases and J lost 3 bases. For the CDR3, the DNA is TGTGCCAGCAGCCACCGGGGGGTTTTCTACGAGCAGTACTTC. The encoded protein is CASSHRGVFYEQYF.

The V call is TRBV6-6, the J call TRBJ2-5; maybe TRBD2 (5 bases). V lost 7 bases and J lost 3, with 18 bases in between. The germline CDR1 and CDR2 sequences are MNHNY and SVGAGI (reference sequence). This CDR3 comprises 15 residues. The CDR3 region has the DNA TGTGCCAGCACCCCTTTCGGTCCCGGGAAAGAGACCCAGTACTTC. This translates into CASTPFGPGKETQYF.

V gene TRBV9 combines with J gene TRBJ2-5; 14 bases match TRBD2. CDR1 and CDR2 (germline): SGDLS, YYNGEE. The CDR3 is made up of 17 amino acids. V shed 4 bases and J 2 bases; nucleotides not matched to a gene: 7. The CDR3 region has the DNA TGTGCCAGCAGCACTGGGACTAGCGGGAGCTTACAAGAGACCCAGTACTTC. Translation: CASSTGTSGSLQETQYF.

This chain uses TRBV15 with TRBJ1-2; no definite D call. The V gene's germline CDR1 is LNHNV and CDR2 YYDKDF (reference sequence). V gave up 0 bases and J gave up 7 bases, with 9 bases separating them. The CDR3 is made up of 13 amino acids. CDR3 in amino acids: CATSRDLGSGYTF. CDR3 coding DNA: TGTGCCACCAGCAGAGATTTGGGCAGTGGCTACACCTTC.

V is TRBV24-1 and J is TRBJ2-3, with D possibly being TRBD1 or TRBD2 (5 bases each). CDR1 and CDR2 (germline): KGHDR, SFDVKD. There are 20 residues in the CDR3. With 5 bases removed from V and 2 bases from J, the gap between germline ends came to 28 bases. The DNA of the CDR3 is TGTGCCACCAGTGCCCCGTATGGGACCTTTGGAGTCGGGAACACAGATACGCAGTATTTT. Its protein is CATSAPYGTFGVGNTDTQYF.

The J gene is TRBJ2-5, the V gene TRBV14, with TRBD2 matching 10 bases. Germline V CDR1 and CDR2: SGHDN, FVKESK. CDR3 length: 17 amino acids. Germline trimming cut 1 base from V and 3 bases from J; bases unmatched to any gene: 8. The CDR3 nucleotides are TGTGCCAGCAGCCAAGGTCTAGCGGGAGACCATAAAGAGACCCAGTACTTC. The encoded protein is CASSQGLAGDHKETQYF.

The chain is built from TRBV3-1 (or the pseudogene TRBV3-2) and TRBJ2-5; no reliable D call. Per germline, CDR1 LGHDT and CDR2 YNNKEL (reference sequence). This CDR3 region has 13 residues. V dropped 3 bases and J dropped 3 bases, with 8 bases sitting between them. The CDR3 nucleotides read TGTGCCAGCAGCCACGGCGGTAAAGAGACCCAGTACTTC. Protein: CASSHGGKETQYF.

This clone was seen a single time. The rearrangement uses TRBV20-1 and TRBJ1-1; weak D call: TRBD1 (6 bases). The CDR3 contains 14 residues. Germline values: CDR1 DFQATT, CDR2 SNEGSKA (reference sequence). Trimming took 3 bases from V and 0 from J, leaving 11 bases between them. DNA for the CDR3: TGCAGTGCTAGTGGCGGACAGATGAACACTGAAGCTTTCTTT. It is translated as CSASGGQMNTEAFF.

The chain has TRBV7-9 and TRBJ1-2; D may be TRBD1 (5 bases). The CDR3 runs 14 residues. Germline-derived CDR1 and CDR2 are SEHNR and FQNEAQ (reference sequence). V was cut by 5 bases and J by 6 bases, with 16 bases left in between. In DNA form, the CDR3 reads TGTGCCAGCAGCCCCCTCGGGGGTGGGAATGGCTACACCTTC. Amino acids: CASSPLGGGNGYTF.

The chain uses TRBV5-1 and TRBJ1-5; TRBD1 is a possible D gene (5 bases). Looked up from germline, CDR1 is SGHRS and CDR2 is YFSETQ. The CDR3 loop spans 14 amino acids. Trimming removed 0 bases from V and 11 bases from J, with 15 bases in between. CDR3 bases: TGCGCCAGCAGCTTGGGACACCCGGGGGAGTCCCAGCATTTT. Translating it yields CASSLGHPGESQHF.

This chain links TRBV5-1 with TRBJ1-1; TRBD1 agrees at 10 bases. From germline, CDR1 is SGHRS and CDR2 YFSETQ. V lost 3 bases, J lost 1 base, and 9 bases stayed unmatched. There are 17 residues in the CDR3. The CDR3 sequence: CASSYLTGGEGNTEAFF. Here the CDR3 DNA reads TGCGCCAGCAGCTATCTGACAGGGGGCGAGGGGAACACTGAAGCTTTCTTT.

The chain links TRBV5-1 to TRBJ1-3, with D possibly TRBD1 on 5 matching bases. This CDR3 is built from 16 residues. CDR1 and CDR2 (germline): SGHRS, YFSETQ. Trimming pared 0 bases from V and 0 bases from J, leaving 10 bases between. CDR3 sequence: CASSLAGLNSGNTIYF. CDR3 coding DNA: TGCGCCAGCAGCTTGGCGGGACTGAACTCTGGAAACACCATATATTTT.

This clone was counted a single time. This chain connects TRBV9 to TRBJ2-2, with TRBD2 as a possible D gene (5 bases). The CDR3 sequence is 15 residues long. Germline loops: CDR1 SGDLS, CDR2 YYNGEE. V shed 2 bases and J shed 5 bases, with 13 bases lying between them. The DNA of the CDR3 is TGTGCCAGCAGCGTCGATACCCGGAGGACCGGGGAGCTGTTTTTT. Protein: CASSVDTRRTGELFF.

CDR3 nucleotides: TGTGCCAGCAGCCTCGGGACAGGGGGCCTAGGGACAGATACGCAGTATTTT. It encodes CASSLGTGGLGTDTQYF. This chain connects TRBV5-4 to TRBJ2-3; 12 nucleotides match TRBD1. Germline V gene data show CDR1 as SGHNT and CDR2 as YYREEE (reference sequence). V was clipped by 4 bases and J by 3 bases; unmatched bases: 9. This CDR3 is 17 amino acids long.

The chain links TRBV7-2 to TRBJ2-1, with 10 bases aligning to TRBD2. Unmatched junction bases numbered 8, after V lost 1 base and J lost 14 bases. Germline lookup yields CDR1 SGHTA and CDR2 FQGNSA. The CDR3 sequence is 14 residues long. The CDR3 DNA follows: TGTGCCAGCAGCTTAGAAGCTAGCGGGGGATCGAAGTTCTTC. It is translated as CASSLEASGGSKFF.

This rearrangement joins TRBV6-5 to TRBJ1-1; 8 bases fit TRBD1. This CDR3 has 15 residues. Germline lookup yields CDR1 MNHEY and CDR2 SVGAGI. With 5 bases clipped from V and 5 bases from J, the junction kept 10 bases outside the gene matches. CDR3 loop: CASSRVDRGWTEAFF. DNA for the CDR3: TGTGCCAGCAGTCGAGTTGACAGGGGATGGACTGAAGCTTTCTTT.